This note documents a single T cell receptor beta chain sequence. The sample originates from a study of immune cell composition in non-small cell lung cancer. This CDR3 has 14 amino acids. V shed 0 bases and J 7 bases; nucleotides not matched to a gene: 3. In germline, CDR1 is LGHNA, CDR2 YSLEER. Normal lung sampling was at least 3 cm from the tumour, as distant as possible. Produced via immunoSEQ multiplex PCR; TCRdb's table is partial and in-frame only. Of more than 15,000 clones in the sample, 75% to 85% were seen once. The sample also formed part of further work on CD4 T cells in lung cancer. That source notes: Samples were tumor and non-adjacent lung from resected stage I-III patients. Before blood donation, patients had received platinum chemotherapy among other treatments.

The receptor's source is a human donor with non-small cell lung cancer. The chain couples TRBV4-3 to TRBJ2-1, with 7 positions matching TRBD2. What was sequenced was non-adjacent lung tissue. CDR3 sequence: CASSQDWGGNEQFF. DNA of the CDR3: TGCGCCAGCAGCCAAGATTGGGGGGGGAATGAGCAGTTCTTC.